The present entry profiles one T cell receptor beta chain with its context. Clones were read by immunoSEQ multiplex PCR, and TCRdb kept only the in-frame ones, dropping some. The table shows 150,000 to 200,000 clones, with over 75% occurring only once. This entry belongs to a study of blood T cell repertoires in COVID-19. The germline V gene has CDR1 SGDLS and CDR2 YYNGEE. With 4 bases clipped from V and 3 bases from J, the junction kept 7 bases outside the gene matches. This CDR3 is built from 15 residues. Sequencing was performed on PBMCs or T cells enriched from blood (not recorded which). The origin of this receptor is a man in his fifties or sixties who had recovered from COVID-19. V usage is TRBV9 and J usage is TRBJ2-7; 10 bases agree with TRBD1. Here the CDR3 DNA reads TGTGCCAGCAGCCCTCGGGACAGGGGAGTCTACGAGCAGTACTTC. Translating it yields CASSPRDRGVYEQYF. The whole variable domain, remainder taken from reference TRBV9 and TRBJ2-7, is DSGVTQTPKHLITATGQRVTLRCSPRSGDLSVYWYQQSLDQGLQFLIQYYNGEERAKGNILERFSAQQFPDLHSELNLSSLELGDSALYFCASSPRDRGVYEQYFGPGTRLTVT.